These 16 T cell receptor beta chains were sequenced from one sample in a study of early T cells in non-severe SARS-CoV-2 infection. Using its own MiXCR run on the 5' RACE reads, TCRdb lists one record per CDR3 protein. This table has tens of thousands of distinct CDR3 sequences, more than 10% appearing once. The sample taken for sequencing was whole blood. These receptors all come from an adult who was a healthcare worker with PCR-confirmed SARS-CoV-2 infection or an uninfected control (not recorded which).

This clonotype was observed a few times. The chain joins TRBV27 to TRBJ2-2; either TRBD1 or TRBD2 may supply D (6 bases each). This CDR3 is built from 18 residues. CDR1 and CDR2 (germline): MNHEY, SMNVEV (reference sequence). V was shortened by 0 bases and J by 4 bases, with 18 bases between the two germline ends. CDR3: CASSLSRTGRSLTGELFF. DNA of the CDR3: TGTGCCAGCAGTTTATCGAGAACAGGGAGGTCCCTCACCGGGGAGCTGTTTTTT.

This CDR3 reads CASSSPGTVYEQYF. The CDR3 DNA reads TGTGCCAGCAGTAGCCCGGGTACCGTTTACGAGCAGTACTTC. The chain has TRBV25-1 and TRBJ2-7, with D unresolved. The CDR3 is made up of 14 amino acids. V lost 5 bases to trimming and J lost 4 bases, with 15 bases between them. Germline V gives CDR1 MGHDK, CDR2 SYGVNS.

This clonotype was counted only a few times. This chain joins TRBV29-1 and TRBJ2-3; the D gene is possibly TRBD2 (6 bases). V was pared by 6 bases and J by 0 bases, with 19 bases between. The CDR3 loop spans 16 amino acids. Germline CDR1 reads SQVTM; CDR2 reads ANQGSEA. The CDR3 reads CSVFFPLAESTDTQYF. In DNA, the CDR3 is TGCAGCGTCTTCTTCCCTTTAGCGGAAAGCACAGATACGCAGTATTTT.

This clonotype was seen at least ten times. The chain links TRBV14 to TRBJ1-2, with a weak D call TRBD1 (5 bases). The CDR3 spans 13 residues. Germline V gives CDR1 SGHDN, CDR2 FVKESK. Trimming stripped 5 bases from V and 4 bases from J, with 11 bases between. CDR3 DNA: TGTGCCAGCAGCTTGGACATGGGCTATGGCTACACCTTC. Protein: CASSLDMGYGYTF.

This clonotype turned up a few times. The chain joins TRBV6-6 to TRBJ2-7; 7 bases are a match to TRBD1. V was pared by 5 bases and J by 7 bases, with 11 bases of the junction left unmatched. The germline V gene has CDR1 MNHNY and CDR2 SVGAGI (reference sequence). The CDR3 totals 14 residues. CDR3 loop: CASSDRQGTGEQYF. Here the CDR3 DNA reads TGTGCCAGCAGTGACCGACAGGGAACGGGGGAGCAGTACTTC.

This clonotype was observed many times. The V and J genes are TRBV19 and TRBJ2-2, with 7 bases aligning to TRBD1. Germline V gene data show CDR1 as LNHDA and CDR2 as SQIVND (reference sequence). The CDR3 is made up of 15 amino acids. V gave up 6 bases and J gave up 3 bases; unmatched junction bases: 7. The CDR3 DNA follows: TGTGCCAGTAGCAAGACAGGGTTGGACACCGGGGAGCTGTTTTTT. Its protein is CASSKTGLDTGELFF.

This clonotype was seen at least ten times. This sequence joins TRBV29-1 and TRBJ2-1; TRBD1 might be the D (6 bases). The germline gives CDR1 SQVTM, CDR2 ANQGSEA. Trimming pared 7 bases from V and 5 bases from J, leaving 12 bases between. CDR3 length equals 12 residues. CDR3 coding DNA: TGCAGCGCACGGGACACCAACAATGAGCAGTTCTTC. This sequence encodes CSARDTNNEQFF.

V is TRBV5-1 and J is TRBJ2-3; the D gene is possibly TRBD1 (5 bases). V shed 2 bases and J shed 4 bases, with 14 bases lying between them. Looked up from germline, CDR1 is SGHRS and CDR2 is YFSETQ. The CDR3 sequence is 15 residues long. Here the CDR3 reads CASSFEYAGPDTQYF. Here the CDR3 DNA reads TGCGCCAGCAGCTTCGAATACGCAGGGCCAGATACGCAGTATTTT.

This clonotype was found a few times. The V call is TRBV13, the J call TRBJ1-1; no clear D. The CDR3 covers 11 residues. Per germline, CDR1 PRHDT and CDR2 FYEKMQ (reference sequence). Between the trimmed V and J ends, which lost 0 bases and 9 bases, there was a span of 5 bases. The DNA for the CDR3 is TGTGCCAGCAGCTTAGGAGCGAAAGCTTTCTTT. Translating it yields CASSLGAKAFF.

With respect to this clonotype: A much larger clone is a single base away; this may be a read error. The conserved phenylalanine or tryptophan is not found at the CDR3 terminus, so this likely reflects a read error. The chain recombines TRBV28 with TRBJ2-5; possible D gene TRBD1, 7 bases. The CDR3 runs to 13 residues. V lost 2 bases to trimming and J lost 4 bases, with 8 bases between them. Germline CDR1 and CDR2: MDHEN and SYDVKM. The DNA of the CDR3 is TGTGCCAGCAGTTTACAGGGGGGAGAGACCCAGTACTCC. Amino acid sequence: CASSLQGGETQYS.

This clonotype was recorded many times. The chain is built from TRBV27 and TRBJ2-7; 7 bases fit TRBD1. V lost 3 bases to trimming and J lost 9 bases; unmatched junction nucleotides: 8. This CDR3 contains 13 residues. CDR1 is MNHEY, CDR2 SMNVEV, per germline (reference sequence). CDR3 bases: TGTGCCAGCAGTTTTCGACAGGGTACGGGGCAGTACTTC. This sequence encodes CASSFRQGTGQYF.

V is TRBV5-1 and J is TRBJ2-4; TRBD2 might be the D (6 bases). Looked up from germline, CDR1 is SGHRS and CDR2 is YFSETQ. The length of the CDR3 is 14 residues. V was cut by 0 bases and J by 9 bases, with 13 bases left in between. The CDR3 DNA reads as TGCGCCAGCAGCTTGGGGGGAGGTTACAGCATTCAGTACTTC. It encodes CASSLGGGYSIQYF. Using reference TRBV5-1 and TRBJ2-4 for the parts outside the CDR3, the full variable domain is KAGVTQTPRYLIKTRGQQVTLSCSPISGHRSVSWYQQTPGQGLQFLFEYFSETQRNKGNFPGRFSGRQFSNSRSEMNVSTLELGDSALYLCASSLGGGYSIQYFGAGTRLSVL.

This clonotype was seen a few times. The J gene is TRBJ2-3, the V gene TRBV6-1, with TRBD2 as a possible D gene (6 bases). V was cut by 6 bases and J by 3 bases, with 10 bases left in between. Germline CDR1 reads MNHNS; CDR2 reads SASEGT. CDR3 size: 13 residues. CDR3 bases: TGTGCCAGCAGGACTAGACTTACAGATACGCAGTATTTT. This codes for CASRTRLTDTQYF.

A few counts support this clonotype. This chain joins TRBV23-1 and TRBJ2-2, with D perhaps matching TRBD2 (6 bases). TRBV23-1 is reported as an ORF; its role is uncertain. V lost 5 bases and J 5 bases, leaving 15 bases between the germline ends. CDR3 length equals 15 residues. CDR3 region: CASSEEGTMTGELFF. The CDR3 coding sequence is TGCGCCAGCAGTGAGGAGGGGACGATGACCGGGGAGCTGTTTTTT.

This clonotype was seen repeatedly, ten times or more. The V call is TRBV6-5, the J call TRBJ2-1, with 12 bases aligning to TRBD2. The V gene end was trimmed by 0 bases and the J gene end by 5 bases; junction bases not matched to a gene: 5. The CDR3 consists of 17 residues. Germline V gene data show CDR1 as MNHEY and CDR2 as SVGAGI. CDR3 protein: CASSYSRLAGDNNEQFF. CDR3 sequence (DNA): TGTGCCAGCAGTTACTCGCGACTAGCGGGAGACAACAATGAGCAGTTCTTC.

This clonotype occurred many times. This chain links TRBV2 with TRBJ2-3; 11 nucleotides match TRBD2. J was trimmed by 3 bases and V by 8 bases; bases with no gene match: 7. CDR1 is SNHLY and CDR2 is FYNNEI in the germline V gene. The CDR3 runs 15 residues. CDR3 region: CASRSASGRTDTQYF. As DNA, the CDR3 is TGTGCCAGCCGCTCTGCTAGCGGGAGGACAGATACGCAGTATTTT. Variable domain in full (rest from reference TRBV2 and TRBJ2-3): EPEVTQTPSHQVTQMGQEVILRCVPISNHLYFYWYRQILGQKVEFLVSFYNNEISEKSEIFDDQFSVERPDGSNFTLKIRSTKLEDSAMYFCASRSASGRTDTQYFGPGTRLTVL.